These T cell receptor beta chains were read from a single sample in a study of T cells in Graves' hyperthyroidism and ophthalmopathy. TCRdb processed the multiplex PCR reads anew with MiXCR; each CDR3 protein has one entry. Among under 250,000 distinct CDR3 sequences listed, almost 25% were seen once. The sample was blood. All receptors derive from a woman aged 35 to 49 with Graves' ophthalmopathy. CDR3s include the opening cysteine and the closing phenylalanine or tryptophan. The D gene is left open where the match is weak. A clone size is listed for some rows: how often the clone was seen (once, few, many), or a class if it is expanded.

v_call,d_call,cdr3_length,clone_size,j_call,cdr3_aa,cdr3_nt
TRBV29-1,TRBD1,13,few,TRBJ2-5,CSVEGTGLETQYF,TGCAGCGTTGAAGGGACAGGGCTGGAGACCCAGTACTTC
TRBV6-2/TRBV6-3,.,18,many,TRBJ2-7,CASSYSFRTTASSYEQYF,TGTGCCAGCAGTTACTCTTTCCGCACGACTGCTAGCTCCTACGAGCAGTACTTC
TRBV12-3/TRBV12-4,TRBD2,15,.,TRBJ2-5,CASTFTSGYRETQYF,TGTGCCAGCACCTTTACTAGCGGGTATCGAGAGACCCAGTACTTC
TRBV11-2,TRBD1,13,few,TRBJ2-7,CASSATGAYEQYF,TGTGCCAGCAGCGCAACAGGGGCCTACGAGCAGTACTTC
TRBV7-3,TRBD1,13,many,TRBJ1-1,CASSVSRQGQAFF,TGTGCCAGCAGCGTGTCCCGACAGGGGCAAGCTTTCTTT
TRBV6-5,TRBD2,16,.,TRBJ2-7,CASSYGLAGVAGEQYF,TGTGCCAGCAGTTACGGACTAGCGGGAGTTGCGGGAGAGCAGTACTTC
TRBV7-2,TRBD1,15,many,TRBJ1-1,CASSATGAMNTEAFF,TGTGCCAGCAGCGCCACAGGGGCAATGAACACTGAAGCTTTCTTT
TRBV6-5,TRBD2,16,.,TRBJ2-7,CASSYEKTSGNYEQYF,TGTGCCAGCAGTTACGAGAAGACTAGCGGAAACTACGAGCAGTACTTC
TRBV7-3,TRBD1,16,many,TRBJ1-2,CASSLTKDRGVYGYTF,TGTGCCAGCAGCTTAACGAAGGACAGGGGGGTCTATGGCTACACCTTC
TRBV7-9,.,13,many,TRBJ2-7,CASSWDRSYEQYF,TGTGCCAGCAGCTGGGACCGCTCCTACGAGCAGTACTTC
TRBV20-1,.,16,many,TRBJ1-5,CSATRVGGLSNQPQHF,TGCAGTGCTACGAGAGTCGGGGGGCTAAGCAATCAGCCCCAGCATTTT
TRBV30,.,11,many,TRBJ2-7,CAWSKLHEQYF,TGTGCCTGGAGTAAGCTCCACGAGCAGTACTTC
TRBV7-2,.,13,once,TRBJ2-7,CASSQTGWNEQYF,TGTGCCAGCAGCCAAACGGGTTGGAACGAGCAGTACTTC
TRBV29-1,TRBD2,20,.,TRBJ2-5,CSVDGQGASSGRVGQETQYF,TGCAGCGTTGACGGGCAGGGGGCGTCTAGCGGGAGAGTCGGACAAGAGACCCAGTACTTC
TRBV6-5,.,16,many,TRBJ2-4,CASRLGGQVVKNIQYF,TGTGCCAGCAGACTTGGGGGTCAAGTCGTCAAAAACATTCAGTACTTC
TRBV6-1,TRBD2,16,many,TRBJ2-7,CASSEVVGRAEAEQYF,TGTGCCAGCAGTGAAGTAGTCGGGAGGGCCGAGGCAGAGCAGTACTTC